Each of the 29 T cell receptor beta chains below was sequenced from the same sample in a study of cytomegalovirus exposure and HLA in healthy donors. The PCR used 60 Vbeta and 13 Jbeta primers. Only in-frame clones appear in the TCRdb table, and some are missing; sequencing was by immunoSEQ multiplex PCR. Altogether around 20,000 clones are present, 70% to 85% being singletons, with the ten largest covering 20% to 25%. The sample comprised PBMCs. All receptors come from a human donor in good health.

This chain joins TRBV2 and TRBJ2-3; D might be TRBD2 (6 bases). The CDR3 extends over 14 amino acids. V was trimmed by 5 bases and J by 5 bases, leaving 14 bases between them. Germline CDR1 and CDR2: SNHLY and FYNNEI. CDR3 bases: TGTGCCAGCAGTCTCACAGGAGCGGGAGATACGCAGTATTTT. It codes for CASSLTGAGDTQYF.

The gene calls are TRBV9 and TRBJ2-1; 10 nucleotides match TRBD2. Germline-derived CDR1 and CDR2 are SGDLS and YYNGEE. The CDR3 runs to 17 residues. V lost 0 bases and J lost 7; bases outside the gene matches: 10. This CDR3 is CASSVASSGGASNEQFF. The CDR3 DNA reads TGTGCCAGCAGCGTAGCTTCAAGCGGGGGGGCGTCTAATGAGCAGTTCTTC.

This rearrangement joins TRBV7-6 to TRBJ2-7; TRBD1 matches at 7 bases. CDR1 is SGHVS and CDR2 is FNYEAQ in the germline V gene. J gave up 3 bases and V 5 bases, and 7 bases lay outside the gene matches. This CDR3 contains 14 residues. The CDR3 coding sequence is TGTGCCAGCAGCGACAGGGCAGGGGACTACGAGCAGTACTTC. Translated: CASSDRAGDYEQYF.

V and J are TRBV27 and TRBJ2-7, with 7 bases fitting TRBD1. V lost 6 bases and J lost 0; bases outside the gene matches: 8. Germline lookup yields CDR1 MNHEY and CDR2 SMNVEV (reference sequence). The CDR3 spans 15 residues. CDR3 sequence: CASSSETGSSYEQYF. The DNA for the CDR3 is TGTGCCAGCAGCTCAGAGACAGGGAGCTCCTACGAGCAGTACTTC.

The chain uses TRBV28 and TRBJ2-1, with 8 bases fitting TRBD2. Looked up from germline, CDR1 is MDHEN and CDR2 is SYDVKM. The CDR3 length is 15 residues. The V segment lost 2 bases and the J segment 7 bases; nucleotides outside the gene matches: 7. The DNA of the CDR3 is TGTGCCAGCAGTTTAAGCGGGAGTGGGGTTAATGAGCAGTTCTTC. Translated: CASSLSGSGVNEQFF.

This rearrangement joins TRBV18 to TRBJ2-5, with a tentative D call TRBD2 (7 bases). The germline gives CDR1 KGHSH, CDR2 LQKENI. V was trimmed by 2 bases and J by 4 bases, leaving 11 bases between them. The CDR3 runs to 14 residues. This CDR3 reads CASSPTGGRETQYF. CDR3 DNA sequence: TGTGCCAGCTCACCAACGGGGGGCCGAGAGACCCAGTACTTC.

The chain links TRBV25-1 to TRBJ1-1, with D possibly TRBD1 on 6 matching bases. Germline V gene data show CDR1 as MGHDK and CDR2 as SYGVNS. V was trimmed by 7 bases and J by 2 bases, leaving 11 bases between them. The CDR3 contains 13 residues. The CDR3 reads CASTGGANTEAFF. In DNA form, the CDR3 reads TGTGCCAGCACGGGGGGGGCAAACACTGAAGCTTTCTTT.

The chain couples TRBV7-9 to TRBJ1-1; D gene unclear. The germline V gene has CDR1 SEHNR and CDR2 FQNEAQ (reference sequence). V was cut by 1 base and J by 0 bases, with 9 bases left in between. The length of the CDR3 is 15 residues. CDR3 protein: CASSLVTGMNTEAFF. For the CDR3, the DNA is TGTGCCAGCAGCTTAGTGACGGGGATGAACACTGAAGCTTTCTTT.

The CDR3 DNA reads TGTGCCACGGGAGGTTTCATGAACACTGAAGCTTTCTTT. This gives the protein CATGGFMNTEAFF. V usage is TRBV7-6 and J usage is TRBJ1-1; no reliable D call. Germline V CDR1 and CDR2: SGHVS, FNYEAQ. V was shortened by 10 bases and J by 0 bases, with 12 bases between the two germline ends. The CDR3 is 13 residues long.

Written as DNA, the CDR3 is TGCAGCGCCTTGGACAGGACCTTTAACACTGAAGCTTTCTTT. This sequence encodes CSALDRTFNTEAFF. V and J are TRBV29-1 and TRBJ1-1; 7 positions match TRBD1. Germline V lookup: CDR1 SQVTM, CDR2 ANQGSEA. Trimming took 7 bases from V and 2 from J; bases not matched to a gene: 10. CDR3 length: 14 amino acids.

CDR3 sequence: CASSSGGQQYNSPLHF. In DNA, the CDR3 is TGTGCCAGCAGCTCCGGGGGACAGCAATATAATTCACCCCTCCACTTT. The chain joins TRBV7-2 to TRBJ1-6; 7 bases map to TRBD1. CDR1 and CDR2 from the germline V gene are SGHTA and FQGNSA. V was clipped by 4 bases and J by 4 bases; unmatched bases: 7. This CDR3 is built from 16 residues.

This clone has just a few counts. The chain joins TRBV4-3 to TRBJ1-1; TRBD1 aligns across 7 bases. The V and J ends lost 1 base and 10 bases, in that order; junction bases with no gene match: 15. CDR3 length equals 16 residues. The germline CDR1 and CDR2 sequences are LGHNA and YSLEER. The CDR3 DNA is TGCGCCAGCAGCCAAGCCTGGAGGGGGCGTAGGCCGTTAGCTTTCTTT. As protein: CASSQAWRGRRPLAFF.

V is TRBV5-1 and J is TRBJ1-6; maybe TRBD1 (5 bases). The CDR3 runs to 13 residues. Germline CDR1 is SGHRS and CDR2 is YFSETQ. V shed 4 bases and J shed 7 bases, with 9 bases lying between them. CDR3 DNA sequence: TGCGCCAGCAGCACCCAGGGCAATTCACCCCTCCACTTT. Amino acids: CASSTQGNSPLHF. The full variable domain, with the rest looked up from reference TRBV5-1 and TRBJ1-6, is KAGVTQTPRYLIKTRGQQVTLSCSPISGHRSVSWYQQTPGQGLQFLFEYFSETQRNKGNFPGRFSGRQFSNSRSEMNVSTLELGDSALYLCASSTQGNSPLHFGNGTRLTVT.

The gene calls are TRBV7-6 and TRBJ2-1; possible D gene TRBD2, 6 bases. Trimming left V 6 bases short and J 7 bases short, with 25 bases between. The CDR3 sequence is 17 residues long. Germline V gives CDR1 SGHVS, CDR2 FNYEAQ. The CDR3 loop reads CASSFSPRTTVGNEQFF. The CDR3 nucleotides read TGTGCCAGCAGTTTTAGCCCCCGGACTACGGTGGGAAATGAGCAGTTCTTC. The full variable domain, completed using reference TRBV7-6 and TRBJ2-1, is GAGVSQSPRYKVTKRGQDVALRCDPISGHVSLYWYRQALGQGPEFLTYFNYEAQQDKSGLPNDRFSAERPEGSISTLTIQRTEQRDSAMYRCASSFSPRTTVGNEQFFGPGTRLTVL.

This clone has a single count. This is likely a read error, given that the CDR3 carries no conserved phenylalanine or tryptophan at its end. The V and J genes are TRBV9 and TRBJ1-2, with 11 bases matching TRBD1. The CDR3 consists of 16 residues. Germline CDR1 reads SGDLS; CDR2 reads YYNGEE. V trimming: 3 bases; J trimming: 6 bases; junction bases outside the gene matches: 10. The CDR3 protein is CASSGPDRGRSDGYTL. The DNA for the CDR3 is TGTGCCAGCAGCGGCCCGGACAGGGGGCGAAGTGATGGCTACACCCTC.

DNA for the CDR3: TGTGCCAGCAGTGAAGCAGGTAGCGGGAGGGGCTACGAGCAGTACTTC. Protein: CASSEAGSGRGYEQYF. This chain links TRBV6-1 with TRBJ2-7; TRBD2 matches at 11 bases. The CDR3 extends over 16 amino acids. The germline V gene has CDR1 MNHNS and CDR2 SASEGT. The ends lost 0 bases at V and 3 bases at J; junction bases unmatched: 4.

The chain carries TRBV4-3 and TRBJ2-1, with TRBD2 matching 15 bases. The CDR3 is made up of 14 amino acids. The germline CDR1 and CDR2 sequences are LGHNA and YSLEER. V lost 6 bases, J lost 9 bases, and 3 bases stayed unmatched. CDR3 region: CASRRTSGGGEQFF. CDR3 coding DNA: TGCGCCAGCAGGAGGACTAGCGGGGGGGGTGAGCAGTTCTTC.

The V and J genes are TRBV2 and TRBJ2-7, with 7 bases that match TRBD1. V was clipped by 5 bases and J by 2 bases; unmatched bases: 9. The CDR3 has 15 amino acids. Germline-derived CDR1 and CDR2 are SNHLY and FYNNEI. CDR3 region: CASSHRGLTAYEQYF. As DNA, the CDR3 is TGTGCCAGCAGTCACAGGGGTCTTACCGCCTACGAGCAGTACTTC.

The chain is built from TRBV9 and TRBJ2-2; 10 nucleotides match TRBD2. After removal of 3 bases from V and 5 bases from J, the junction contained 10 bases not matched to a gene. CDR1 is SGDLS and CDR2 is YYNGEE in the germline V gene. The CDR3 extends over 17 amino acids. The CDR3 sequence is CASSARGSGGQTGELFF. CDR3 DNA sequence: TGTGCCAGCAGCGCCCGGGGTAGCGGGGGGCAAACCGGGGAGCTGTTTTTT.

The chain recombines TRBV18 with TRBJ2-7, with TRBD2 identical over 8 bases. The CDR3 has 16 amino acids. The ends lost 0 bases at V and 2 bases at J; junction bases unmatched: 6. The germline gives CDR1 KGHSH, CDR2 LQKENI. CDR3 DNA: TGTGCCAGCTCACCACCGACTAGCGCAGGCACCTACGAGCAGTACTTC. Protein product: CASSPPTSAGTYEQYF. The whole variable domain, remainder taken from reference TRBV18 and TRBJ2-7, is NAGVMQNPRHLVRRRGQEARLRCSPMKGHSHVYWYRQLPEEGLKFMVYLQKENIIDESGMPKERFSAEFPKEGPSILRIQQVVRGDSAAYFCASSPPTSAGTYEQYFGPGTRLTVT.

V and J are TRBV7-9 and TRBJ2-4, with D possibly TRBD2 on 5 matching bases. Trimming pared 5 bases from V and 0 bases from J, leaving 17 bases between. This CDR3 contains 17 residues. Germline V gene data show CDR1 as SEHNR and CDR2 as FQNEAQ (reference sequence). The CDR3 is CASSAPGSVLAKNIQYF. As DNA, the CDR3 is TGTGCCAGCAGCGCTCCGGGGAGCGTTCTAGCCAAAAACATTCAGTACTTC.

The chain links TRBV7-2 to TRBJ2-3; D is uncertain. The V end lost 4 bases, the J end lost 2 bases, and 4 bases lay between the germline ends. This CDR3 is built from 12 residues. Germline lookup yields CDR1 SGHTA and CDR2 FQGNSA. This chain's CDR3 is CASSSFTDTQYF. CDR3 DNA sequence: TGTGCCAGCAGCTCCTTCACAGATACGCAGTATTTT.

This chain links TRBV7-6 with TRBJ2-3; 9 bases line up with TRBD2. Germline trimming cut 0 bases from V and 1 base from J; bases unmatched to any gene: 2. This CDR3 has 16 amino acids. The germline V gene encodes CDR1 SGHVS and CDR2 FNYEAQ. CDR3 nucleotide sequence: TGTGCCAGCAGCTTAGCCAGGACTAGCGGCACAGATACGCAGTATTTT. Translating it yields CASSLARTSGTDTQYF.

The rearrangement uses TRBV5-1 and TRBJ2-5; 11 nucleotides align to TRBD2. CDR3 size: 15 residues. The trim removed 4 bases at V and 5 bases at J, leaving 7 bases unmatched. Germline CDR1 is SGHRS and CDR2 is YFSETQ. CDR3 sequence: CASSGSGRAAETQYF. The CDR3 DNA is TGCGCCAGCAGCGGTAGCGGGAGGGCCGCCGAGACCCAGTACTTC.

This rearrangement joins TRBV19 to TRBJ2-1; D might be TRBD1 (6 bases). Per the germline V gene, CDR1 is LNHDA and CDR2 is SQIVND (reference sequence). The CDR3 length is 14 residues. V was shortened by 3 bases and J by 7 bases, with 13 bases between the two germline ends. The CDR3: CASSMGLRGNEQFF. The CDR3 DNA sequence: TGTGCCAGTAGTATGGGATTGAGGGGGAATGAGCAGTTCTTC.

V gene TRBV19 combines with J gene TRBJ2-2; no firm D call. The V and J ends lost 4 bases and 5 bases respectively, with 5 bases between them. CDR3 length equals 12 residues. Germline V gene lookup returns CDR1 LNHDA and CDR2 SQIVND (reference sequence). The CDR3 DNA is TGTGCCAGTAGTAAGAGGACCGGGGAGCTGTTTTTT. Protein sequence: CASSKRTGELFF.

The rearrangement joins TRBV28 to TRBJ1-3, with 9 bases matching TRBD1. The CDR3 spans 16 residues. Trimming removed 2 bases from V and 3 bases from J; junction bases left unmatched: 5. From germline, CDR1 is MDHEN and CDR2 SYDVKM. The CDR3 spells CASSLHRTGVGNTIYF. The CDR3 DNA reads as TGTGCCAGCAGTTTACATAGGACAGGGGTTGGAAACACCATATATTTT.

The J gene is TRBJ1-5, the V gene TRBV7-9; 7 bases align to TRBD1. Unmatched junction bases numbered 1, after V lost 4 bases and J lost 4 bases. CDR1 SEHNR and CDR2 FQNEAQ come from the germline V gene (reference sequence). CDR3 size: 13 residues. The CDR3 DNA follows: TGTGCCAGCAGCTCACAGGGGAATCAGCCCCAGCATTTT. Translated, it gives CASSSQGNQPQHF.

This chain's CDR3 is CATSSPGTEYNEQFF. The DNA of the CDR3 is TGTGCCACCAGCAGTCCCGGGACAGAGTACAATGAGCAGTTCTTC. V and J are TRBV15 and TRBJ2-1; 7 bases agree with TRBD1. In germline, CDR1 is LNHNV, CDR2 YYDKDF (reference sequence). The CDR3 is made up of 15 amino acids. Losses at the gene ends were 3 bases for V and 4 bases for J; bases not matched to a gene: 6.